One TCR beta chain is described in this entry. Its antigen specificity is not known. Being a mouse receptor, it is described with mouse gene labels and germline sequences. Coverage ceases 1 residue before the CDR3 finishes, and the germline J gene fills in the end. The data stem from a study of tissue T cells after allogeneic stem cell transplantation (dated by TCRdb to between 2021 and 2024). Turning to the overall study: The study profiled TCR beta repertoires in many tissues obtained from research autopsies of patients with and without GVHD, and also in mouse models of GVHD. The human arm was a prospective observational study without blinding or randomization.

In light of the paper, this sample's time point label describes: mouse harvest day 7 after allogeneic transplant. Each mouse graft, delivered by tail vein injection, combined 10^6 splenic CD5+ T cells with 10^7 T-cell-depleted bone marrow cells. To model GVHD in mice, a major MHC-mismatch B6 (H2b) into BALB/c (H2d) model was used, and tissues were profiled at day 7 or 14. On day 7 or 14 post-transplant, mouse tissues and retro-orbital blood were harvested with separate sterile tools for each animal, and livers were flushed before harvest. Before genomic DNA isolation with the DNeasy Blood & Tissue Kit, mouse tissues were minced with razor blades in buffered saline. The library was produced with the immunoSEQ multiplex PCR assay. TCRbeta CDR3 sequencing was performed at survey depth by Adaptive Biotechnologies, and CDR3 sequences, V/J genes, productive frequency and template counts were reported. TCR beta CDR3 regions were amplified from genomic DNA instead of RNA. The study's processing was this. Jensen-Shannon divergence was used to quantify pairwise repertoire overlap between tissues, with a value of 1 indicating complete divergence and a value of 0 indicating identical repertoires. Tissues were clustered by single-linkage agglomerative hierarchical clustering of pairwise JSD values and displayed as dendrograms. All patient samples were analyzed with GLIPH2 using simulation_depth 1000, kmer_min_depth 3 and cdr3_length_cutoff 8, and only groups containing more than two unique CDR3s were kept. A standardized tissue-overlap score was calculated by extrapolating Jaccard GLIPH-group overlap across patients to a standard repertoire size of 1000 clones. Linear mixed-effect models, with tissue as a fixed effect and individual as a random effect, were used to test how diversity related to clinical or experimental variables. Imported from immuneACCESS, the table was reduced by TCRdb to in-frame sequences with V and J called. These copies leave out some clones; in studies compared against another copy, an unresolved V gene accounts for under half, and the cause of the remainder is not known. V and J calls and clone size are as listed in that table; D and trimming were resolved from the DNA. Present in this sample are approximately 7,000 clones, roughly half of which were seen just once. The ten top clones hold roughly 5% of the sample.

CDR3 length: 14 amino acids, cysteine to phenylalanine. The DNA shown is the part of the CDR3 that was read: 39 bases, in frame from base 1. CDR1 KGHPV and CDR2 FQNQEV were looked up in the germline V gene (reference sequence). V gives up 4 bases and J gives up 0 bases, and the segment between their germline ends measures 7 bases. Findings and caveats that apply to the study as a whole: Which tissue TCRs were alloreactive or antigen-specific was not determined in the study, and some clones might have been persisting host cells. In both patients and mice, T cells from blood and spleen covered only a limited part of the TCR repertoire found in tissues. Only a few T cell clones appeared in more than one patient, yet motif-based clustering showed tissue-specific repertoire signatures that were shared between patients. Within patients, how anatomically similar tissues were was a major factor shaping TCR repertoire composition, regardless of disease or transplant status. A small and clinically heterogeneous patient cohort was studied, and sampling depth was acknowledged as a limitation.

The chain couples TRBV26 to TRBJ1-3; D gene: possibly TRBD1, on 5 matching bases. Input material: gut tissue. The clonotype originates from a female BALB/c mouse given C57BL/6 T cells with graft-versus-host disease after an allogeneic hematopoietic cell transplant. CDR3 region: CASSPGVSGNTLYF. The covered CDR3 bases are TGTGCCAGCAGTCCGGGGGTTTCTGGAAATACGCTCTAT.